These T cell receptor beta chains were read from a single sample in a study of cytomegalovirus exposure and HLA in healthy donors. The data were produced by immunoSEQ multiplex PCR, yet TCRdb's version contains in-frame clones alone and is incomplete. This sample has about 190,000 clones, with around 84% found just once. Sequencing was carried out using PBMCs. All receptors derive from a young man in good health and CMV-seropositive. Each CDR3 is given with its conserved first and last residue. Each record gives: V gene, clone size, J gene, CDR3 length, D gene, CDR3 DNA, CDR3 protein. The D gene is left open where the match is weak. Size is stated for part of the rows, as once, few or many counts, or as a class when the clone is expanded.

v_call: TRBV29-1; clone_size: NA; j_call: TRBJ2-5; cdr3_length: 12; d_call: NA; cdr3_nt: TGCAGCGTTGAAAGGCAGGAAGAGACCCAGTACTTC; cdr3_aa: CSVERQEETQYF
v_call: TRBV6-6; clone_size: NA; j_call: TRBJ2-7; cdr3_length: 14; d_call: NA; cdr3_nt: TGTGCCAGCAGTTACTCTAGGGGGGGCTACGAGCAGTACTTC; cdr3_aa: CASSYSRGGYEQYF
v_call: TRBV6-1; clone_size: NA; j_call: TRBJ2-5; cdr3_length: 15; d_call: TRBD2; cdr3_nt: TGTGCCAGCAGTGTTTATTCTAGCGGCCCCAAGGCCCAGTACTTC; cdr3_aa: CASSVYSSGPKAQYF
v_call: TRBV5-6; clone_size: NA; j_call: TRBJ2-3; cdr3_length: 16; d_call: TRBD2; cdr3_nt: TGTGCCAGCAGCCGGGACGGCGGGAGTTATGCAGATACGCAGTATTTT; cdr3_aa: CASSRDGGSYADTQYF
v_call: TRBV7-2; clone_size: NA; j_call: TRBJ2-2; cdr3_length: 17; d_call: TRBD1; cdr3_nt: TGTGCCAGCAGCTACAACCCGGGACAGGGGGCGTCCGGGGAGCTGTTTTTT; cdr3_aa: CASSYNPGQGASGELFF
v_call: TRBV9; clone_size: NA; j_call: TRBJ2-1; cdr3_length: 13; d_call: NA; cdr3_nt: TGTGCCAGCAGTACCCGACTTGACAATGAGCAGTTCTTC; cdr3_aa: CASSTRLDNEQFF
v_call: TRBV27; clone_size: NA; j_call: TRBJ2-7; cdr3_length: 15; d_call: TRBD1; cdr3_nt: TGTGCCAGCAGTTTATCGGGACAGGGGGCCTCCGAGCAGTACTTC; cdr3_aa: CASSLSGQGASEQYF
v_call: TRBV7-3; clone_size: many; j_call: TRBJ2-2; cdr3_length: 14; d_call: TRBD1; cdr3_nt: TGTGCCAGCAGCCGGGACAGTTGGACCGGGGAGCTGTTTTTT; cdr3_aa: CASSRDSWTGELFF
v_call: TRBV28; clone_size: NA; j_call: TRBJ2-7; cdr3_length: 15; d_call: TRBD2; cdr3_nt: TGTGCCAGCAGTTTGGGGCTAGCGGGCCGCTACGAGCAGTACTTC; cdr3_aa: CASSLGLAGRYEQYF
v_call: TRBV5-5; clone_size: NA; j_call: TRBJ2-2; cdr3_length: 15; d_call: TRBD2; cdr3_nt: TGTGCCAGCAGCTTGCTAGCGGGAGATACCGGGGAGCTGTTTTTT; cdr3_aa: CASSLLAGDTGELFF
v_call: TRBV19; clone_size: NA; j_call: TRBJ1-5; cdr3_length: 14; d_call: NA; cdr3_nt: TGTGCCAGTAGTATGGGGCAGGGTGATCAGCCCCAGCATTTT; cdr3_aa: CASSMGQGDQPQHF
v_call: TRBV28; clone_size: NA; j_call: TRBJ2-7; cdr3_length: 16; d_call: NA; cdr3_nt: TGTGCCAGCACTTTTAGGGGGATGATGAGTGACCACGAGCAGTACTTC; cdr3_aa: CASTFRGMMSDHEQYF
v_call: TRBV19; clone_size: NA; j_call: TRBJ1-3; cdr3_length: 14; d_call: NA; cdr3_nt: TGTGCCAGTAGTCCAGGGACTCATGGAAACACCATATATTTT; cdr3_aa: CASSPGTHGNTIYF
v_call: TRBV4-3; clone_size: NA; j_call: TRBJ1-2; cdr3_length: 12; d_call: NA; cdr3_nt: TGCGCCAGCAGCTCCCGGGGGATCGGCTACACCTTC; cdr3_aa: CASSSRGIGYTF
v_call: TRBV7-8; clone_size: NA; j_call: TRBJ2-1; cdr3_length: 20; d_call: TRBD2; cdr3_nt: TGTGCCAGCACCCAGGGGAGAGCGGGAGGGCTATCTAGCTCCTACAATGAGCAGTTCTTC; cdr3_aa: CASTQGRAGGLSSSYNEQFF
v_call: TRBV6-5; clone_size: NA; j_call: TRBJ2-7; cdr3_length: 14; d_call: TRBD1; cdr3_nt: TGTGCCAGCAGTCGGACAGGGATCACCTACGAGCAGTACTTC; cdr3_aa: CASSRTGITYEQYF
v_call: TRBV7-8; clone_size: NA; j_call: TRBJ2-5; cdr3_length: 15; d_call: TRBD1; cdr3_nt: TGTGCCAGCAGCTGGGGACAGGGGGCAGGGGAGACCCAGTACTTC; cdr3_aa: CASSWGQGAGETQYF
v_call: TRBV11-2; clone_size: NA; j_call: TRBJ2-1; cdr3_length: 15; d_call: TRBD2; cdr3_nt: TGTGCCAGCAGCTTGTTAAGCGGGAGTTACAATGAGCAGTTCTTC; cdr3_aa: CASSLLSGSYNEQFF
v_call: TRBV7-2; clone_size: NA; j_call: TRBJ1-2; cdr3_length: 14; d_call: NA; cdr3_nt: TGTGCCAGCGACATTGGCCGACAGGTCTATGGCTACACCTTC; cdr3_aa: CASDIGRQVYGYTF
v_call: TRBV28; clone_size: NA; j_call: TRBJ2-2; cdr3_length: 13; d_call: TRBD1; cdr3_nt: TGTGCCAGCAGCCTGGGACAGACCGGGGAGCTGTTTTTT; cdr3_aa: CASSLGQTGELFF
v_call: TRBV30; clone_size: NA; j_call: TRBJ1-3; cdr3_length: 13; d_call: NA; cdr3_nt: TGTGCCTGGTCAGCGTCCTCTGGAAACACCATATATTTT; cdr3_aa: CAWSASSGNTIYF
v_call: TRBV9; clone_size: NA; j_call: TRBJ1-4; cdr3_length: 14; d_call: TRBD1; cdr3_nt: TGTGCCAGCAGCGGGACAGGGGTTAATGAAAAACTGTTTTTT; cdr3_aa: CASSGTGVNEKLFF
v_call: TRBV2; clone_size: few; j_call: TRBJ1-2; cdr3_length: 13; d_call: TRBD1; cdr3_nt: TGTGCCAGCAGGGACAGGGGGCGCGATGGCTACACCTTC; cdr3_aa: CASRDRGRDGYTF
v_call: TRBV6-6; clone_size: NA; j_call: TRBJ2-7; cdr3_length: 12; d_call: TRBD2; cdr3_nt: TGTGCCAGCAGCCCACTAGCGAACGAGCAGTACTTC; cdr3_aa: CASSPLANEQYF
v_call: TRBV7-2; clone_size: once; j_call: TRBJ1-5; cdr3_length: 15; d_call: NA; cdr3_nt: TGTGCCAGCAGCGTTCGCAGTGGCTTAAATCAGCCCCAGCATTTT; cdr3_aa: CASSVRSGLNQPQHF
v_call: TRBV28; clone_size: once; j_call: TRBJ2-3; cdr3_length: 13; d_call: NA; cdr3_nt: TGTGCCAGCAGTTTGGGCCTAACAGATACGCAGTATTTT; cdr3_aa: CASSLGLTDTQYF
v_call: TRBV27; clone_size: few; j_call: TRBJ1-5; cdr3_length: 13; d_call: NA; cdr3_nt: TGTGCCACCGGACAGCTTCGCGGACAGCCCCAGCATTTT; cdr3_aa: CATGQLRGQPQHF
v_call: TRBV27; clone_size: NA; j_call: TRBJ2-2; cdr3_length: 12; d_call: NA; cdr3_nt: TGTGCCAGCAGTTTCCGGGGCGGGGAGCTGTTTTTT; cdr3_aa: CASSFRGGELFF
v_call: TRBV5-1; clone_size: NA; j_call: TRBJ2-7; cdr3_length: 14; d_call: NA; cdr3_nt: TGCGCCAGCAGCTTGGCCGAGAGGGCCTACGAGCAGTACTTC; cdr3_aa: CASSLAERAYEQYF
v_call: TRBV7-9; clone_size: NA; j_call: TRBJ2-7; cdr3_length: 13; d_call: TRBD1; cdr3_nt: TGTGCCAGCAGCGGGACAGCTTCGGGCGAGCAGTACTTC; cdr3_aa: CASSGTASGEQYF
v_call: TRBV28; clone_size: NA; j_call: TRBJ2-7; cdr3_length: 12; d_call: NA; cdr3_nt: TGTGCCAGCAGTTCGACAGCCTACGAGCAGTACTTC; cdr3_aa: CASSSTAYEQYF
v_call: TRBV5-6; clone_size: few; j_call: TRBJ1-5; cdr3_length: 13; d_call: NA; cdr3_nt: TGTGCCAGCAGCTTGGCAGGTAATCAGCCCCAGCATTTT; cdr3_aa: CASSLAGNQPQHF
v_call: TRBV5-4; clone_size: NA; j_call: TRBJ2-2; cdr3_length: 17; d_call: TRBD2; cdr3_nt: TGTGCCAGCAGCCTCAGGCAGGGACTAGCGAACACCGGGGAGCTGTTTTTT; cdr3_aa: CASSLRQGLANTGELFF
v_call: TRBV4-1; clone_size: NA; j_call: TRBJ1-2; cdr3_length: 17; d_call: NA; cdr3_nt: TGCGCCAGCAGCCCCCCGCCAGGGGCGCTGGGTATGTATGGCTACACCTTC; cdr3_aa: CASSPPPGALGMYGYTF
v_call: TRBV2; clone_size: NA; j_call: TRBJ2-7; cdr3_length: 15; d_call: TRBD2; cdr3_nt: TGTGCCAGCACACGGGAGGCAGCGGGAGGCGGCGAGCAGTACTTC; cdr3_aa: CASTREAAGGGEQYF
v_call: TRBV25-1; clone_size: NA; j_call: TRBJ2-7; cdr3_length: 16; d_call: NA; cdr3_nt: TGTGCCAGCAGTGACCCCCCCGGGGGGCTTAATTACGAGCAGTACTTC; cdr3_aa: CASSDPPGGLNYEQYF
v_call: TRBV27; clone_size: NA; j_call: TRBJ2-1; cdr3_length: 16; d_call: NA; cdr3_nt: TGTGCCAGCAGCTCTTCCCTTGCGGGCACTTATAATGAGCAGTTCTTC; cdr3_aa: CASSSSLAGTYNEQFF
v_call: TRBV10-3; clone_size: NA; j_call: TRBJ2-7; cdr3_length: 13; d_call: NA; cdr3_nt: TGTGCCATCAGTGCCAGGGGATCCTACGAGCAGTACTTC; cdr3_aa: CAISARGSYEQYF
v_call: TRBV30; clone_size: NA; j_call: TRBJ1-5; cdr3_length: 12; d_call: NA; cdr3_nt: TGTGCCTGGAGTAACCGGGATCAGCCCCAGCATTTT; cdr3_aa: CAWSNRDQPQHF
v_call: TRBV10-3; clone_size: NA; j_call: TRBJ2-7; cdr3_length: 14; d_call: TRBD1; cdr3_nt: TGTGCCATCAGCCGGGACAGGGGAACCTACGAGCAGTACTTC; cdr3_aa: CAISRDRGTYEQYF
v_call: TRBV9; clone_size: NA; j_call: TRBJ2-6; cdr3_length: 18; d_call: TRBD2; cdr3_nt: TGTGCCAGCAGCCCGAGGGTAGCGGGAGGCTCTGGGGCCAACGTCCTGACTTTC; cdr3_aa: CASSPRVAGGSGANVLTF
v_call: TRBV30; clone_size: NA; j_call: TRBJ1-1; cdr3_length: 11; d_call: NA; cdr3_nt: TGTGCCTGGAGTGTACTTCGCGAAGCTTTCTTT; cdr3_aa: CAWSVLREAFF
v_call: TRBV1; clone_size: NA; j_call: TRBJ2-1; cdr3_length: 16; d_call: NA; cdr3_nt: TGCACCAGCAGCCAAAGGCGACTTAAGAGGAACAATGAGCAGTTCTTC; cdr3_aa: CTSSQRRLKRNNEQFF
v_call: TRBV5-6; clone_size: NA; j_call: TRBJ2-2; cdr3_length: 14; d_call: NA; cdr3_nt: TGTGCCAGCAGCTGGGGACAGAACACCGGGGAGCTGTTTTTT; cdr3_aa: CASSWGQNTGELFF
v_call: TRBV27; clone_size: few; j_call: TRBJ1-2; cdr3_length: 15; d_call: NA; cdr3_nt: TGTGCCAGCAGTGGGAGGGCCTCATCTAACTATGGCTACACCTTC; cdr3_aa: CASSGRASSNYGYTF
v_call: TRBV11-2; clone_size: NA; j_call: TRBJ2-1; cdr3_length: 16; d_call: NA; cdr3_nt: TGTGCCAGCAGCCTCACTGGGACCGCAGGGGTCAATGAGCAGTTCTTC; cdr3_aa: CASSLTGTAGVNEQFF
v_call: TRBV11-1; clone_size: NA; j_call: TRBJ2-7; cdr3_length: 13; d_call: NA; cdr3_nt: TGTGCCAGCAGCCCCCCTGGGGGCGACGAGCAGTACTTC; cdr3_aa: CASSPPGGDEQYF
v_call: TRBV28; clone_size: NA; j_call: TRBJ1-1; cdr3_length: 13; d_call: NA; cdr3_nt: TGTGCCAGCAGTCTCGACAGCGTCACTGAAGCTTTCTTT; cdr3_aa: CASSLDSVTEAFF
v_call: TRBV4-3; clone_size: NA; j_call: TRBJ2-2; cdr3_length: 14; d_call: NA; cdr3_nt: TGCGCCAGCAGTACAGAGACGAACACCGGGGAGCTGTTTTTT; cdr3_aa: CASSTETNTGELFF
v_call: TRBV30; clone_size: NA; j_call: TRBJ1-5; cdr3_length: 15; d_call: NA; cdr3_nt: TGTGCCTGGAGTCGTCGTCACCAGGGCAATCAGCCCCAGCATTTT; cdr3_aa: CAWSRRHQGNQPQHF
v_call: TRBV18; clone_size: NA; j_call: TRBJ2-7; cdr3_length: 15; d_call: NA; cdr3_nt: TGTGCCAGCTCACCTAACGGACAGAAAAACTACGAGCAGTACTTC; cdr3_aa: CASSPNGQKNYEQYF
v_call: TRBV6-4; clone_size: NA; j_call: TRBJ1-2; cdr3_length: 15; d_call: NA; cdr3_nt: TGTGCCAGCAGTGACTCTGGCTCAGGGATGGATGGCTACACCTTC; cdr3_aa: CASSDSGSGMDGYTF
v_call: TRBV30; clone_size: NA; j_call: TRBJ1-1; cdr3_length: 16; d_call: NA; cdr3_nt: TGTGCCTGGAGTGTATCAGCCTTGATCGGGGGCACTGAAGCTTTCTTT; cdr3_aa: CAWSVSALIGGTEAFF
v_call: TRBV5-6; clone_size: NA; j_call: TRBJ1-3; cdr3_length: 15; d_call: TRBD1; cdr3_nt: TGTGCCAGCAGCCCCCGTCCGGGACAGGGAAACACCATATATTTT; cdr3_aa: CASSPRPGQGNTIYF
v_call: TRBV19; clone_size: NA; j_call: TRBJ2-3; cdr3_length: 18; d_call: TRBD2; cdr3_nt: TGTGCCAGTAGTATGGAGCGAGCGGGAGGGAAGGGCACAGATACGCAGTATTTT; cdr3_aa: CASSMERAGGKGTDTQYF
v_call: TRBV29-1; clone_size: NA; j_call: TRBJ2-1; cdr3_length: 15; d_call: TRBD1; cdr3_nt: TGCAGCGTTGAAGCCGGACAGGGGGCCTACAATGAGCAGTTCTTC; cdr3_aa: CSVEAGQGAYNEQFF
v_call: TRBV18; clone_size: NA; j_call: TRBJ2-7; cdr3_length: 16; d_call: NA; cdr3_nt: TGTGCCAGCTCACCACCGGGGCAGGGTAAATCTCACGAGCAGTACTTC; cdr3_aa: CASSPPGQGKSHEQYF
v_call: TRBV4-3; clone_size: NA; j_call: TRBJ2-7; cdr3_length: 15; d_call: TRBD1; cdr3_nt: TGCGCCAGCAGCCCGGGACAGGGGAAGACCTACGAGCAGTACTTC; cdr3_aa: CASSPGQGKTYEQYF
v_call: TRBV9; clone_size: NA; j_call: TRBJ2-3; cdr3_length: 15; d_call: TRBD2; cdr3_nt: TGTGCCAGCAGTCGACTAGCTCTTAGCACAGATACGCAGTATTTT; cdr3_aa: CASSRLALSTDTQYF
v_call: TRBV13; clone_size: NA; j_call: TRBJ1-1; cdr3_length: 12; d_call: NA; cdr3_nt: TGTGCCAGCAGCTTAGGGTCGAAGCGAGCTTTCTTT; cdr3_aa: CASSLGSKRAFF